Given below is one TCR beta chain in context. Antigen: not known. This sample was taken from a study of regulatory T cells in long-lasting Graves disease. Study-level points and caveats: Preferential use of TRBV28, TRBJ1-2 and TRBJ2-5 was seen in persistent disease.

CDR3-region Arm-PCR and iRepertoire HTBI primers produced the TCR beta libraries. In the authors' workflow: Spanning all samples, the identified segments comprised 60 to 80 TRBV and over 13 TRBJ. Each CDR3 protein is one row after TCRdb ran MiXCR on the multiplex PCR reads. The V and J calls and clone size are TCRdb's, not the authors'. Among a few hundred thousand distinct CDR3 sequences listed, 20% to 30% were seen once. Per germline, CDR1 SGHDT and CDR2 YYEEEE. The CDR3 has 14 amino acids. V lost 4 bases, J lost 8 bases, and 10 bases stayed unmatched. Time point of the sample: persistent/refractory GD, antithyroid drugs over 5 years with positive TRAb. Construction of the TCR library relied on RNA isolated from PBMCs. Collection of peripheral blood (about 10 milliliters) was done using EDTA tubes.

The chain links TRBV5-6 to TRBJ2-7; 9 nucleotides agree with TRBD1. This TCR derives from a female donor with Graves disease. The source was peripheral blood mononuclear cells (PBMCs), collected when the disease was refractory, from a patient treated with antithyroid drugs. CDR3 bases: TGTGCCAGCAGCCCTGAACAGGGGGCGCATAAGCAGTACTTC. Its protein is CASSPEQGAHKQYF.